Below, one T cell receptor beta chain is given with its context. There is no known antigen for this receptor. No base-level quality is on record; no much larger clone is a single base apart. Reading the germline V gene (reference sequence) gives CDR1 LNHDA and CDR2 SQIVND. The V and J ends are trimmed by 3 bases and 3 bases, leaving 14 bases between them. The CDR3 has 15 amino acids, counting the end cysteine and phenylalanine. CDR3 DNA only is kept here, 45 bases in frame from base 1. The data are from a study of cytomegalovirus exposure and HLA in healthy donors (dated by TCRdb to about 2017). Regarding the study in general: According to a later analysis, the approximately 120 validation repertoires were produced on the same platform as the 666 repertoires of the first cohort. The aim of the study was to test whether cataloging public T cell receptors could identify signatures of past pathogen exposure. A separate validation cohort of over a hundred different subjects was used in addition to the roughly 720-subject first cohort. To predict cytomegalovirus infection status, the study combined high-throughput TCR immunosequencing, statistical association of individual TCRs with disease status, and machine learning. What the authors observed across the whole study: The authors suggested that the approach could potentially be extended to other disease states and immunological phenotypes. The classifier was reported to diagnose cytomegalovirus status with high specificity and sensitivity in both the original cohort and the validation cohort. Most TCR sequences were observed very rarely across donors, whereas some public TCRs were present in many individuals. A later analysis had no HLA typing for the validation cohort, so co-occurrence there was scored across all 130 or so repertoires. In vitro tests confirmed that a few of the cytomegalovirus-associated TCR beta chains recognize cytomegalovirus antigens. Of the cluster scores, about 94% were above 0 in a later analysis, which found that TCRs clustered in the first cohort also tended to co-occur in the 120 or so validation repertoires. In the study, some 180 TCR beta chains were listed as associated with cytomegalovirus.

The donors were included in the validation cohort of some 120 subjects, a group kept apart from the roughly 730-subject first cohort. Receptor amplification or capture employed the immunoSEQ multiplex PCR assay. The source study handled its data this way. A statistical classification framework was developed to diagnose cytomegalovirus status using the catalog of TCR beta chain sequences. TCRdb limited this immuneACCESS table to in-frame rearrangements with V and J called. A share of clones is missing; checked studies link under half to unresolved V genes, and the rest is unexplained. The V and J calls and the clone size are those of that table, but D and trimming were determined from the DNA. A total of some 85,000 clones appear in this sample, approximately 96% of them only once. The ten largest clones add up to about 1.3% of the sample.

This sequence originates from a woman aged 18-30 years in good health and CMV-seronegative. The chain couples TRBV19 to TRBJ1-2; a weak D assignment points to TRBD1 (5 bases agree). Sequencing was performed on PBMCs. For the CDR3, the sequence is CASSISRVRDYGYTF. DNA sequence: TGTGCCAGTAGTATTAGCAGGGTACGGGACTATGGCTACACCTTC.